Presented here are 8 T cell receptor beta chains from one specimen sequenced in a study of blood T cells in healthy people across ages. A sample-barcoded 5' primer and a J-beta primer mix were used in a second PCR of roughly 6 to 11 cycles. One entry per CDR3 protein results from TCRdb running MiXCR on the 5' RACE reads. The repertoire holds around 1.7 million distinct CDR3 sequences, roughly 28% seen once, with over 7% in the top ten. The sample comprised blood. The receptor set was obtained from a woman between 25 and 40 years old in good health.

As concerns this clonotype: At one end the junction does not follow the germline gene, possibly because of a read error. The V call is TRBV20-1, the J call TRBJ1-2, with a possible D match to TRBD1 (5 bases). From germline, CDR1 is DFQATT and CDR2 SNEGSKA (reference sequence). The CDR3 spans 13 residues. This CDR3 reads CSARIGGSYDYTF. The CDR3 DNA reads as TGCAGTGCTAGGATCGGGGGGAGCTATGACTACACCTTC.

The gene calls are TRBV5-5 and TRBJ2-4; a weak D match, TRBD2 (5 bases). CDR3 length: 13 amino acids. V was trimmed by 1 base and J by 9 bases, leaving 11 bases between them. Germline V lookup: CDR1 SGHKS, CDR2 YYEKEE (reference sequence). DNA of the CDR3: TGTGCCAGCAGCTTGATAACGGGGAGCATTCAGTACTTC. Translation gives CASSLITGSIQYF.

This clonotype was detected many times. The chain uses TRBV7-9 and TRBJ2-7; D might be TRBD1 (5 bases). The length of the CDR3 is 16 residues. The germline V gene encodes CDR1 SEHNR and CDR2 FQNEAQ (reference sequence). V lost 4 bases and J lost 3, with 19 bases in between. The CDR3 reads CASSSSGGHLRYEQYF. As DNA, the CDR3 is TGTGCCAGCAGCTCCTCCGGTGGACACCTACGCTACGAGCAGTACTTC. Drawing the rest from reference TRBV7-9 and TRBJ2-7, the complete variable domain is DTGVSQNPRHKITKRGQNVTFRCDPISEHNRLYWYRQTLGQGPEFLTYFQNEAQLEKSRLLSDRFSAERPKGSFSTLEIQRTEQGDSAMYLCASSSSGGHLRYEQYFGPGTRLTVT.

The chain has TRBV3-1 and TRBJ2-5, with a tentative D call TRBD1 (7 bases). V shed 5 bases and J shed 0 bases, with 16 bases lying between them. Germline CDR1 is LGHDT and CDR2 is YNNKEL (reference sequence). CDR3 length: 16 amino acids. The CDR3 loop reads CASSEGLRGYQETQYF. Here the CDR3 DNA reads TGTGCCAGCAGCGAGGGACTCAGGGGGTACCAAGAGACCCAGTACTTC.

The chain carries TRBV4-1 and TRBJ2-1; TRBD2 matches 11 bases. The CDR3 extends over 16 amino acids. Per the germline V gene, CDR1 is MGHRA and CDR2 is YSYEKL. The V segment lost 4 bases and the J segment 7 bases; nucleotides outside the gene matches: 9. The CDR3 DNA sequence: TGCGCCAGCAGCCCCGTGCTAGCGGGGGGACAAAATGAGCAGTTCTTC. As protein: CASSPVLAGGQNEQFF.

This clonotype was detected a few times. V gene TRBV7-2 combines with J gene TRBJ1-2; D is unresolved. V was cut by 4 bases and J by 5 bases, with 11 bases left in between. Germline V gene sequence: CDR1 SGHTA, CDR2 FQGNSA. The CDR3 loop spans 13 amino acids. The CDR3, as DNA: TGTGCCAGCAGCTCCCCAAACCAGTATGGCTACACCTTC. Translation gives CASSSPNQYGYTF.

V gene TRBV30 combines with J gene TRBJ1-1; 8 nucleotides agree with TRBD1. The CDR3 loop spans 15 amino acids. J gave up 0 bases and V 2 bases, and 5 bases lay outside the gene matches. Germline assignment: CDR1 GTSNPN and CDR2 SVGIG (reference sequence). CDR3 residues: CAWSSMTGVNTEAFF. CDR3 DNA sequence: TGTGCCTGGAGTTCTATGACAGGGGTGAACACTGAAGCTTTCTTT.

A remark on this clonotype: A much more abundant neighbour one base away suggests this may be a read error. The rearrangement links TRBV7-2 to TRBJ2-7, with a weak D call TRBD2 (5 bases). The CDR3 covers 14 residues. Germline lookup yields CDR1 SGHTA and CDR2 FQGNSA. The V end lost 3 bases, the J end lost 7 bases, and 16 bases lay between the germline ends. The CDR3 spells CASSFSGIRNEQYF. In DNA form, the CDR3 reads TGTGCCAGCAGCTTCTCCGGGATTCGCAATGAGCAGTACTTC.